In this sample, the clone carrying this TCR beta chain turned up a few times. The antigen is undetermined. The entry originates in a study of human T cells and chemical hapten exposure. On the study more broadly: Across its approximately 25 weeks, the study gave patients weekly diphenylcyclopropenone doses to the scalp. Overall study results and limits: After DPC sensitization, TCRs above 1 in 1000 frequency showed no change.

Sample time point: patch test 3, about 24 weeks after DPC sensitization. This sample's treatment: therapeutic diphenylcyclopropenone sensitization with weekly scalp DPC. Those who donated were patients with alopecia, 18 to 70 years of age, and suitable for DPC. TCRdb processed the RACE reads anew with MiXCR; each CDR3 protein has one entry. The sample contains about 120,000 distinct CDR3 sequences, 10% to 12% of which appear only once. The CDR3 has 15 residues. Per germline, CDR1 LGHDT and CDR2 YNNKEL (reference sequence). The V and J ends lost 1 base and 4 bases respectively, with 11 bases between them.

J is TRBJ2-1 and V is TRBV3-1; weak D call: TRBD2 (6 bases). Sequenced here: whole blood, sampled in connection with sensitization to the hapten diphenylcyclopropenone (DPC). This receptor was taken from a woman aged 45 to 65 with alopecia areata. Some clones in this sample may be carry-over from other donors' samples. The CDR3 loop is CASSQVRGLYNEQFF. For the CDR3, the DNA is TGTGCCAGCAGCCAAGTGCGGGGCCTATACAATGAGCAGTTCTTC.